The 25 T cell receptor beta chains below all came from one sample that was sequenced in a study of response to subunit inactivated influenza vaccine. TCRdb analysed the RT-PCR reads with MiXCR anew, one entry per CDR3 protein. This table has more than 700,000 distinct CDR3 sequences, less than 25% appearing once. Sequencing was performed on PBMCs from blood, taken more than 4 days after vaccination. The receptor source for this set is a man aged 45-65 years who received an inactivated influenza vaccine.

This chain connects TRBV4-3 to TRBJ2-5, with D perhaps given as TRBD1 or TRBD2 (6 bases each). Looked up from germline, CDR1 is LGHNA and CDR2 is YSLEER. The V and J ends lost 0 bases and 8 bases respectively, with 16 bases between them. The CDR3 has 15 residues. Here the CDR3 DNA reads TGCGCCAGCAGCCAAGATCCGGGTCGGGGGCAAACCCAGTACTTC. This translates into CASSQDPGRGQTQYF.

CDR3 in amino acids: CASSQLLGFLGKNIQYF. CDR3 nucleotides: TGTGCCAGCAGCCAATTGTTGGGGTTTCTAGGCAAAAACATTCAGTACTTC. The V gene is TRBV3-1, the J gene TRBJ2-4; D not resolved. The CDR3 is 17 amino acids. The V end lost 2 bases, the J end lost 3 bases, and 17 bases lay between the germline ends. Germline CDR1 and CDR2: LGHDT and YNNKEL (reference sequence).

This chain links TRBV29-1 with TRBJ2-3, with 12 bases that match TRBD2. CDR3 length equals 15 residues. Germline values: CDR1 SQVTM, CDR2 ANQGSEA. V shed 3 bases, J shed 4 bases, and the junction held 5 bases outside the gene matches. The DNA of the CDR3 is TGCAGCGTTGAGGCTAGCGGGAGGGGATCAGATACGCAGTATTTT. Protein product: CSVEASGRGSDTQYF.

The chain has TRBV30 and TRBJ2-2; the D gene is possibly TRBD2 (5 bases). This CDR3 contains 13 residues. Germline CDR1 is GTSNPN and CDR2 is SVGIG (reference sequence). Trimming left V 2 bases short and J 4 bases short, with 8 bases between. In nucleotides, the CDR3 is TGTGCCTGGAGTCATGAGGGCACCGGGGAGCTGTTTTTT. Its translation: CAWSHEGTGELFF.

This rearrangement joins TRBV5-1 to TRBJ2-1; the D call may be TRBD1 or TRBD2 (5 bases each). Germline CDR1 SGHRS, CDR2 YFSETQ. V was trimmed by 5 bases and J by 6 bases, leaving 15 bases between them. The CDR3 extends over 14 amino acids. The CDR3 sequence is CASSPTGTPNEQFF. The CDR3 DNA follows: TGCGCCAGCAGTCCTACCGGGACCCCCAATGAGCAGTTCTTC.

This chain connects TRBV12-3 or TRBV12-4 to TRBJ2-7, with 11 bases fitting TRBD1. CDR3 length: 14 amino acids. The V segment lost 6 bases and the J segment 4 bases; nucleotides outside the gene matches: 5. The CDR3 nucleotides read TGTGCCAGCAGCGGGACAGGGGGAATGTACGAGCAGTACTTC. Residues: CASSGTGGMYEQYF.

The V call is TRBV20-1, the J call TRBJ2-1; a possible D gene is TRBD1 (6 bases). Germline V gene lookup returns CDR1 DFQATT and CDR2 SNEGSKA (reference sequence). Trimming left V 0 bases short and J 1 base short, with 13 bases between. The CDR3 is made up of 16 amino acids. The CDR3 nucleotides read TGCAGTGCTAGAGATCAGGGCAGGGGATCCTACAATGAGCAGTTCTTC. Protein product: CSARDQGRGSYNEQFF.

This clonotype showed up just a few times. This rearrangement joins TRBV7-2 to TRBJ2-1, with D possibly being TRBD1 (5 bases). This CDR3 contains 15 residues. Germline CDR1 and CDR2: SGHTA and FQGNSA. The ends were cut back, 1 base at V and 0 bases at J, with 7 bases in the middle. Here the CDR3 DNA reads TGTGCCAGCAGCTTAGGGGGCCTCTCCTACAATGAGCAGTTCTTC. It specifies CASSLGGLSYNEQFF.

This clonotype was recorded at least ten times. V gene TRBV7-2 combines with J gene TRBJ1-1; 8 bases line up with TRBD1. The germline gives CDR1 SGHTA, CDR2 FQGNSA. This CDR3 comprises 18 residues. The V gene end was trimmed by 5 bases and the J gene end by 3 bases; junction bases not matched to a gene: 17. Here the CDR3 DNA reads TGTGCCAGCAGCCTACAAAGACAGGGAACAGGGGGACACACTGAAGCTTTCTTT. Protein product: CASSLQRQGTGGHTEAFF.

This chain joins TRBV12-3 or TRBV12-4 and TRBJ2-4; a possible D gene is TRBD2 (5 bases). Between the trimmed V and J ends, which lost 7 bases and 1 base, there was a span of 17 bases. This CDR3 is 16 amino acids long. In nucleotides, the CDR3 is TGTGCCAGCATTATAGGGAGACGGGATGCCAAAAACATTCAGTACTTC. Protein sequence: CASIIGRRDAKNIQYF.

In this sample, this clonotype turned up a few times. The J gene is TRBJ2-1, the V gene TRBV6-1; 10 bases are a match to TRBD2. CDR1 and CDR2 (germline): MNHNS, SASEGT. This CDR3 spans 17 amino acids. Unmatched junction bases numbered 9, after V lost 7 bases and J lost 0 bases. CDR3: CASNQREGPSSYNEQFF. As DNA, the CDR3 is TGTGCCAGCAACCAGCGGGAGGGCCCCAGCTCCTACAATGAGCAGTTCTTC.

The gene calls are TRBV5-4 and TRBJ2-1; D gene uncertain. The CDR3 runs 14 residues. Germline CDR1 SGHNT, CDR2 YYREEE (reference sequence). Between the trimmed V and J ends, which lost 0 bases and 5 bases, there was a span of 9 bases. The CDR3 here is CASSLGQNNNEQFF. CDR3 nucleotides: TGTGCCAGCAGCTTGGGGCAGAATAACAATGAGCAGTTCTTC.

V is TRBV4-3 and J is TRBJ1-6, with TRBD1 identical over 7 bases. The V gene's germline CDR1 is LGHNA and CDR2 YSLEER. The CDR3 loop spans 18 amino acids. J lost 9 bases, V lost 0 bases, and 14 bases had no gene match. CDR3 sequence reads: CASSQETGRGPRSSPLHF. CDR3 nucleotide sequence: TGCGCCAGCAGCCAAGAGACAGGGAGGGGACCCCGGAGTTCACCCCTCCACTTT.

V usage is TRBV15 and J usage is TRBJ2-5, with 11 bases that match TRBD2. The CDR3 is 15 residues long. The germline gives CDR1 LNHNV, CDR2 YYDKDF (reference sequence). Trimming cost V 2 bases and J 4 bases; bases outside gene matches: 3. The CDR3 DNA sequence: TGTGCCACCAGCAGAATACTAGCGGGGGCAGAGACCCAGTACTTC. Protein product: CATSRILAGAETQYF.

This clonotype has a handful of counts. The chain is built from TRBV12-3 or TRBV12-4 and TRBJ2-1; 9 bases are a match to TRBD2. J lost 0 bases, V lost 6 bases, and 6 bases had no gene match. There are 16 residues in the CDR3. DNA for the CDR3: TGTGCCAGCAGGGACGATAGCGGGAGCTCCTACAATGAGCAGTTCTTC. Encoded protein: CASRDDSGSSYNEQFF.

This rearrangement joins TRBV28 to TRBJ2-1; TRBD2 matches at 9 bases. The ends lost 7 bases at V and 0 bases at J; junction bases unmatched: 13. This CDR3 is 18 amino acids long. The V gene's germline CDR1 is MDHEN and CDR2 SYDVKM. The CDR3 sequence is CASKSTLAGYGSYNEQFF. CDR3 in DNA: TGTGCCAGCAAAAGTACCCTAGCGGGATATGGCTCCTACAATGAGCAGTTCTTC.

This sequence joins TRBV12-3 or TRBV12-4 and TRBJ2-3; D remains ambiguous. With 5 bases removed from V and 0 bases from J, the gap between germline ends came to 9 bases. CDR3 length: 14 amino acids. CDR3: CASSTQISTDTQYF. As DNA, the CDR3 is TGTGCCAGCAGTACACAGATTAGCACAGATACGCAGTATTTT.

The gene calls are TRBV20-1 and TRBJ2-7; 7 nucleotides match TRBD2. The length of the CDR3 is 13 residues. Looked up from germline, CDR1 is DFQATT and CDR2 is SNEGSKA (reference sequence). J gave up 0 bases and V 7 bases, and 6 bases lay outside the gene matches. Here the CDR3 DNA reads TGCAGTGGCCGACTAGCACGCTCCTACGAGCAGTACTTC. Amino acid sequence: CSGRLARSYEQYF.

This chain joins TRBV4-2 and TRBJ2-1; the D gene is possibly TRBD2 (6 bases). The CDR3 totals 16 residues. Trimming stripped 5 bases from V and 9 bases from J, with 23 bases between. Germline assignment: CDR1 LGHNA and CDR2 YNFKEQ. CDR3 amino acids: CASSVNLWEDYPEQFF. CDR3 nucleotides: TGTGCCAGCAGCGTTAACCTTTGGGAGGACTATCCTGAGCAGTTCTTC.

The DNA of the CDR3 is TGCGCCAGCAGTGACCGGGGGGGCCAAGAGACCCAGTACTTC. This sequence encodes CASSDRGGQETQYF. The rearrangement uses TRBV10-2 and TRBJ2-5; 8 nucleotides agree with TRBD2. J gave up 1 base and V 3 bases, and 1 base lay outside the gene matches. This CDR3 spans 14 amino acids. The germline V gene has CDR1 WSHSY and CDR2 SAAADI.

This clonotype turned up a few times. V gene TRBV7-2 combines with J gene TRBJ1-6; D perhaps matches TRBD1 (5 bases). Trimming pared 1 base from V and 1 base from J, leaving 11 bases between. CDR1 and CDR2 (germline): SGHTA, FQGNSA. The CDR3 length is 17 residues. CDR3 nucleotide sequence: TGTGCCAGCAGCTTAGTGAAAGGGGAGTCCTATAATTCACCCCTCCACTTT. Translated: CASSLVKGESYNSPLHF. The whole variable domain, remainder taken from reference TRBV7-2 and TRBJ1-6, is GAGVSQSPSNKVTEKGKDVELRCDPISGHTALYWYRQSLGQGLEFLIYFQGNSAPDKSGLPSDRFSAERTGGSVSTLTIQRTQQEDSAVYLCASSLVKGESYNSPLHFGNGTRLTVT.

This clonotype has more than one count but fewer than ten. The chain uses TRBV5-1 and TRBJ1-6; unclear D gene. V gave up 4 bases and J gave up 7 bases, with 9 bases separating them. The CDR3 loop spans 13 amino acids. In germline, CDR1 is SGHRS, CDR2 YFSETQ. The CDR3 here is CASSSQENSPLHF. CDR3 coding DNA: TGCGCCAGCAGCAGTCAGGAAAATTCACCCCTCCACTTT. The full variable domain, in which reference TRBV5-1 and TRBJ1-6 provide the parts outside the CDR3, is KAGVTQTPRYLIKTRGQQVTLSCSPISGHRSVSWYQQTPGQGLQFLFEYFSETQRNKGNFPGRFSGRQFSNSRSEMNVSTLELGDSALYLCASSSQENSPLHFGNGTRLTVT.

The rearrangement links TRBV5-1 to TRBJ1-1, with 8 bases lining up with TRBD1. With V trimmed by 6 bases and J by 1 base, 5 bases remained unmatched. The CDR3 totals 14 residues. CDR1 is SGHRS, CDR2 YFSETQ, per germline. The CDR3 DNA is TGCGCCAGCACACAGGGGGTCACGAACACTGAAGCTTTCTTT. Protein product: CASTQGVTNTEAFF. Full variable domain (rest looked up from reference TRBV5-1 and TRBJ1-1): KAGVTQTPRYLIKTRGQQVTLSCSPISGHRSVSWYQQTPGQGLQFLFEYFSETQRNKGNFPGRFSGRQFSNSRSEMNVSTLELGDSALYLCASTQGVTNTEAFFGQGTRLTVV.

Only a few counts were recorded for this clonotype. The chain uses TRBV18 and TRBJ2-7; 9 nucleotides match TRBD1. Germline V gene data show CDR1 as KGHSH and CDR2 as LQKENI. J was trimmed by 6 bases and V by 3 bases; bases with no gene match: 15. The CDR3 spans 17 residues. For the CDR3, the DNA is TGTGCCAGCTCACCGGACGTCAGCAACAGGGGGCGAAGCGAGCAGTACTTC. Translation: CASSPDVSNRGRSEQYF.

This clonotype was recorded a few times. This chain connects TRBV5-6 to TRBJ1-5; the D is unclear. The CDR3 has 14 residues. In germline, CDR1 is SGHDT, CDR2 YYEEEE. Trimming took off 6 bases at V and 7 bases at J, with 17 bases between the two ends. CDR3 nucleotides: TGTGCCAGCATCGTGACAACATGGTTACAGCCCCAGCATTTT. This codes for CASIVTTWLQPQHF.